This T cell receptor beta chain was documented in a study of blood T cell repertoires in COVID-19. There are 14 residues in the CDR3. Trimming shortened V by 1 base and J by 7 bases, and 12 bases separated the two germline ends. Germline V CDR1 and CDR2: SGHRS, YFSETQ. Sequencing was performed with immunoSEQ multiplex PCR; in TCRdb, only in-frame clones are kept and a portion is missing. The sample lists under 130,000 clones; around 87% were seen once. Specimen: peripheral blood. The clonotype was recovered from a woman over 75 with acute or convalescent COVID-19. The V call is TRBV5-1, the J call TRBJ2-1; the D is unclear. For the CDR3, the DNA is TGCGCCAGCAGCTTGCAGTGGTCGCGGAATGAGCAGTTCTTC. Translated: CASSLQWSRNEQFF.